This T cell receptor beta chain was observed in a study of glioma-infiltrating T cells. Study results and limitations: Only very few CDR3 sequences appeared in both tissue and blood.

Using RNA template, CDR3s of TCR alpha and beta were amplified with iRepertoire arm-PCR. TCRdb redid the calling of the multiplex PCR reads with MiXCR, one entry per CDR3 protein. The sample has some 100,000 distinct CDR3 sequences, 25% to 30% seen once. With respect to this clonotype: Its specificity is not known.

Trimming removed 5 bases from V and 9 bases from J, with 20 bases in between. Germline CDR1 SGHTA, CDR2 FQGNSA. The CDR3 contains 15 residues. The source is a human donor with low-grade glioma or glioblastoma, undergoing nonglioma brain surgery, or in good health (not recorded which). The chain employs TRBV7-2 and TRBJ1-3, with TRBD1 as a possible D gene (5 bases). The sample taken for sequencing was glioma tissue, nonneoplastic brain tissue, or PBMCs (not recorded which). The CDR3 spells CASSRGTTSGSTIYF. The DNA of the CDR3 is TGTGCCAGCAGCCGGGGGACGACCTCTGGGAGCACCATATATTTT.